This TCR beta chain appears in the sequencing data of a study of blood T cell repertoires in COVID-19. At the level of the study: The analysed material was cDNA or gDNA that came from T cells, B-cell-depleted T cells, or PBMCs.

The germline gives CDR1 KGHDR, CDR2 SFDVKD. Germline trimming cut 3 bases from V and 5 bases from J; bases unmatched to any gene: 11. The CDR3 extends over 16 amino acids. In the original workflow: Using reference gene primer amplification, nucleated cell counts were estimated. Data came from immunoSEQ multiplex PCR; TCRdb stores just in-frame clones and leaves some out. V, J and clone size derive from that table, while D and trimming were established from the DNA sequence. The sample records approximately 97,000 clones, 75% to 90% being singletons. Specimen: peripheral blood. This clonotype was sampled from a human donor in a cohort sampled during active COVID-19. V is TRBV24-1 and J is TRBJ2-5; 7 nucleotides agree with TRBD1. The CDR3 region is CATSDPTTGVEETQYF. The CDR3 coding sequence is TGTGCCACCAGTGATCCCACTACAGGGGTGGAGGAGACCCAGTACTTC.